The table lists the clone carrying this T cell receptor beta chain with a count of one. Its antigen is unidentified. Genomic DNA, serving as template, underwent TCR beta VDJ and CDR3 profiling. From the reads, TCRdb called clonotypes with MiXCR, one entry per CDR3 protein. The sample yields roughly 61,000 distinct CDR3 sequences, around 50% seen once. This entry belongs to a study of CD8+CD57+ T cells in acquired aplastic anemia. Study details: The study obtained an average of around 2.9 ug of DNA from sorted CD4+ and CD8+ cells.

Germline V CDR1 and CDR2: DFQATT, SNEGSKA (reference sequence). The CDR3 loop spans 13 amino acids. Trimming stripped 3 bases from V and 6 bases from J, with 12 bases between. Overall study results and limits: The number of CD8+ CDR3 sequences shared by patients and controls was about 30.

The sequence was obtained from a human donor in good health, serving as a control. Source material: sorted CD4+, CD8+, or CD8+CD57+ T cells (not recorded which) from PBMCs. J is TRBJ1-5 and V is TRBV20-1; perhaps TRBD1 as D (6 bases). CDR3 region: CSARPGGTQPQHF. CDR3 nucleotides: TGCAGTGCTAGGCCCGGGGGCACTCAGCCCCAGCATTTT.